This entry lists 25 T cell receptor beta chains sequenced from one sample in a study of blood T cell repertoires in COVID-19. Generated by immunoSEQ multiplex PCR, the TCRdb table keeps only in-frame clones and is missing some. The sample has about 230,000 clones, 80% to 90% seen once. Sequenced sample: peripheral blood. These receptors all stem from a man aged 45 to 65 with COVID-19, enrolled during active disease.

The chain employs TRBV9 and TRBJ2-3; 7 bases are shared with TRBD1. V was pared by 0 bases and J by 4 bases, with 8 bases of the junction left unmatched. CDR3 length: 16 residues. Germline V CDR1 and CDR2: SGDLS, YYNGEE. The CDR3 DNA reads as TGTGCCAGCAGCGTAGGCAGTGACAGGGCGGCAGATACGCAGTATTTT. Its protein product is CASSVGSDRAADTQYF.

On this clone: This sample includes further DNA sequences coding for the same CDR3. The rearrangement links TRBV14 to TRBJ2-7; 7 positions agree with TRBD1. V lost 1 base to trimming and J lost 7 bases; unmatched junction nucleotides: 7. CDR3 length: 14 residues. Germline loops: CDR1 SGHDN, CDR2 FVKESK. CDR3 DNA sequence: TGTGCCAGCAGCCAAGTGACAGGGTCGGGAGAGCAGTACTTC. It translates to CASSQVTGSGEQYF.

The chain joins TRBV7-9 to TRBJ1-5; 8 nucleotides line up with TRBD1. This CDR3 contains 17 residues. J was trimmed by 7 bases and V by 0 bases; bases with no gene match: 11. The germline V gene has CDR1 SEHNR and CDR2 FQNEAQ (reference sequence). The CDR3 loop is CASSLAFGQGRGQPQHF. The CDR3 region has the DNA TGTGCCAGCAGCTTAGCGTTTGGACAGGGTCGGGGACAGCCCCAGCATTTT.

V usage is TRBV28 and J usage is TRBJ1-6; the match to TRBD1 covers 7 bases. Trimming cost V 5 bases and J 6 bases; bases outside gene matches: 10. This CDR3 comprises 16 residues. Per the germline V gene, CDR1 is MDHEN and CDR2 is SYDVKM. In DNA form, the CDR3 reads TGTGCCAGCAGTCCAAGCAAGGGACAGACTAATTCACCCCTCCACTTT. Translating gives CASSPSKGQTNSPLHF. Supplemented by reference TRBV28 and TRBJ1-6, the full variable domain reads DVKVTQSSRYLVKRTGEKVFLECVQDMDHENMFWYRQDPGLGLRLIYFSYDVKMKEKGDIPEGYSVSREKKERFSLILESASTNQTSMYLCASSPSKGQTNSPLHFGNGTRLTVT.

The rearrangement uses TRBV2 and TRBJ2-7, with 7 bases fitting TRBD1. This CDR3 contains 14 residues. From germline, CDR1 is SNHLY and CDR2 FYNNEI. V gave up 6 bases and J gave up 1 base; unmatched junction bases: 6. CDR3 DNA sequence: TGTGCCAGCAGGACCCGGGACAGATCCTACGAGCAGTACTTC. It yields the protein CASRTRDRSYEQYF. Drawing the rest from reference TRBV2 and TRBJ2-7, the complete variable domain is EPEVTQTPSHQVTQMGQEVILRCVPISNHLYFYWYRQILGQKVEFLVSFYNNEISEKSEIFDDQFSVERPDGSNFTLKIRSTKLEDSAMYFCASRTRDRSYEQYFGPGTRLTVT.

The chain has TRBV13 and TRBJ2-1; 11 positions match TRBD1. The germline V gene encodes CDR1 PRHDT and CDR2 FYEKMQ (reference sequence). This CDR3 spans 15 amino acids. Trimming at V came to 4 bases and at J to 6 bases, leaving 5 bases not matched to a gene. The CDR3 region is CASSWGTGGSNEQFF. The CDR3 DNA follows: TGTGCCAGCAGCTGGGGGACAGGGGGGTCCAATGAGCAGTTCTTC.

This clone was counted a few times. V is TRBV6-5 and J is TRBJ1-2; no firm D call. Per germline, CDR1 MNHEY and CDR2 SVGAGI. The CDR3 has 14 residues. V was clipped by 6 bases and J by 6 bases, with 17 bases between them. For the CDR3, the DNA is TGTGCCAGCAGCCCCGGCCCGGGGTTTGATGGCTACACCTTC. This codes for CASSPGPGFDGYTF.

CDR3 nucleotides: TGTGCCAGCAGCATTTCCGGGACAGGGGACGGCTACACCTTC. The encoded protein is CASSISGTGDGYTF. The V and J genes are TRBV11-1 and TRBJ1-2; 10 bases match TRBD1. V shed 5 bases, J shed 8 bases, and the junction held 8 bases outside the gene matches. The CDR3 consists of 14 residues. Germline V gene data show CDR1 as SGHAT and CDR2 as FQDESV (reference sequence).

In its sample, this clone was seen once. This chain uses TRBV30 with TRBJ1-6, with 9 bases matching TRBD1. Trimming removed 4 bases from V and 8 bases from J; junction bases left unmatched: 3. This CDR3 spans 13 amino acids. Germline lookup yields CDR1 GTSNPN and CDR2 SVGIG (reference sequence). The CDR3 reads CAWTRQGDSPLHF. In DNA form, the CDR3 reads TGTGCCTGGACTAGACAGGGGGATTCACCCCTCCACTTT.

A single count supports this clone. This chain connects TRBV27 to TRBJ2-7; 11 bases match TRBD1. This CDR3 comprises 17 residues. Germline V gene lookup returns CDR1 MNHEY and CDR2 SMNVEV (reference sequence). V lost 6 bases, J lost 5 bases, and 15 bases stayed unmatched. The CDR3 DNA is TGTGCCAGCAGCCCAGCACCGGGACAGGGGGGGCGTAACGAGCAGTACTTC. Its protein product is CASSPAPGQGGRNEQYF.

V gene TRBV7-2 combines with J gene TRBJ2-5; 8 bases match TRBD2. Looked up from germline, CDR1 is SGHTA and CDR2 is FQGNSA. V trimming: 2 bases; J trimming: 5 bases; junction bases outside the gene matches: 7. CDR3 length: 15 amino acids. CDR3 nucleotide sequence: TGTGCCAGCAGCTTAAAAGCGGGGGTTGTGGAGACCCAGTACTTC. Protein product: CASSLKAGVVETQYF.

The chain carries TRBV30 and TRBJ2-7; 10 bases map to TRBD1. Germline V gene sequence: CDR1 GTSNPN, CDR2 SVGIG (reference sequence). The junction had 10 bases not matched to a gene; V was cut back by 8 bases and J by 0 bases. This CDR3 contains 15 residues. CDR3 DNA sequence: TGTGCCACGGACCCGGGACAGGGGAGCTCCTACGAGCAGTACTTC. Protein: CATDPGQGSSYEQYF.

The chain combines TRBV19 with TRBJ1-1, with 7 bases aligning to TRBD1. V lost 6 bases, J lost 0 bases, and 4 bases stayed unmatched. Germline V gives CDR1 LNHDA, CDR2 SQIVND (reference sequence). The CDR3 runs to 14 residues. The DNA of the CDR3 is TGTGCCAGTAGGCGACAGGGACTGAACACTGAAGCTTTCTTT. Its protein is CASRRQGLNTEAFF.

The V call is TRBV30, the J call TRBJ1-5; TRBD1 matches at 7 bases. The CDR3 sequence is 14 residues long. The ends lost 1 base at V and 4 bases at J; junction bases unmatched: 4. Germline lookup yields CDR1 GTSNPN and CDR2 SVGIG (reference sequence). The CDR3 DNA reads as TGTGCCTGGAGTGCGGGACAGAAGAATCAGCCCCAGCATTTT. This sequence encodes CAWSAGQKNQPQHF.

The chain carries TRBV7-2 and TRBJ2-7; 9 nucleotides line up with TRBD1. Germline trimming cut 5 bases from V and 4 bases from J; bases unmatched to any gene: 9. The CDR3 extends over 15 amino acids. Per germline, CDR1 SGHTA and CDR2 FQGNSA. CDR3 sequence reads: CASSTGTGTGYEQYF. CDR3 bases: TGTGCCAGCAGCACCGGGACAGGGACTGGGTACGAGCAGTACTTC. Full variable domain (outside the CDR3, taken from reference TRBV7-2 and TRBJ2-7): GAGVSQSPSNKVTEKGKDVELRCDPISGHTALYWYRQSLGQGLEFLIYFQGNSAPDKSGLPSDRFSAERTGGSVSTLTIQRTQQEDSAVYLCASSTGTGTGYEQYFGPGTRLTVT.

The genes are TRBV28 and TRBJ2-7; TRBD1 is a possible D gene (7 bases). The CDR3 loop spans 14 amino acids. Between the trimmed V and J ends, which lost 7 bases and 2 bases, there was a span of 15 bases. The germline V gene has CDR1 MDHEN and CDR2 SYDVKM. This chain's CDR3 is CASTLGGTAYEQYF. The CDR3, as DNA: TGTGCCAGCACCTTAGGCGGGACAGCCTACGAGCAGTACTTC. Full variable domain (missing parts from reference TRBV28 and TRBJ2-7): DVKVTQSSRYLVKRTGEKVFLECVQDMDHENMFWYRQDPGLGLRLIYFSYDVKMKEKGDIPEGYSVSREKKERFSLILESASTNQTSMYLCASTLGGTAYEQYFGPGTRLTVT.

J is TRBJ1-1 and V is TRBV4-1; D may be TRBD1 (6 bases). This CDR3 contains 14 residues. The germline V gene encodes CDR1 MGHRA and CDR2 YSYEKL. V lost 0 bases to trimming and J lost 7 bases, with 12 bases between them. CDR3 DNA sequence: TGCGCCAGCAGCCAAGATCCAGGGGTGGATGAAGCTTTCTTT. Translated: CASSQDPGVDEAFF.

The chain links TRBV30 to TRBJ1-6, with D perhaps TRBD1 (5 bases). The CDR3 spans 13 residues. The germline V gene encodes CDR1 GTSNPN and CDR2 SVGIG (reference sequence). V lost 3 bases, J lost 4 bases, and 7 bases lay in between. DNA for the CDR3: TGTGCCTGGAGAGGGACTTATAATTCACCCCTCCACTTT. The encoded protein is CAWRGTYNSPLHF.

V is TRBV4-1 and J is TRBJ2-1; D is possibly TRBD1 (6 bases). In germline, CDR1 is MGHRA, CDR2 YSYEKL. The CDR3 is 15 residues long. V was shortened by 0 bases and J by 7 bases, with 13 bases between the two germline ends. The CDR3 DNA follows: TGCGCCAGCAGCCAAGAGTATTCACAGGGAAATGAGCAGTTCTTC. Protein product: CASSQEYSQGNEQFF.

The chain carries TRBV2 and TRBJ1-5; a possible D gene is TRBD1 (6 bases). The ends were cut back, 8 bases at V and 3 bases at J, with 11 bases in the middle. CDR1 SNHLY and CDR2 FYNNEI come from the germline V gene. The CDR3 consists of 13 residues. CDR3 region: CASLGQINQPQHF. The CDR3 nucleotides read TGTGCCAGCTTGGGACAAATCAATCAGCCCCAGCATTTT.

The chain is built from TRBV19 and TRBJ1-2; 8 bases are shared with TRBD1. The CDR3 covers 15 residues. Per germline, CDR1 LNHDA and CDR2 SQIVND (reference sequence). V gave up 2 bases and J gave up 5 bases; unmatched junction bases: 7. Here the CDR3 reads CASSIQGAERYGYTF. In nucleotides, the CDR3 is TGTGCCAGTAGTATACAGGGGGCAGAGAGATATGGCTACACCTTC.

The chain links TRBV7-9 to TRBJ2-1; TRBD1 matches 7 bases. Germline V gives CDR1 SEHNR, CDR2 FQNEAQ (reference sequence). The CDR3 is 13 amino acids. Trimming at V came to 5 bases and at J to 8 bases, leaving 6 bases not matched to a gene. CDR3 sequence (DNA): TGTGCCAGCAGCCCGACAGGGACCGATGAGCAGTTCTTC. Translating gives CASSPTGTDEQFF.

The rearrangement joins TRBV9 to TRBJ2-5; a weak D match, TRBD2 (6 bases). The germline gives CDR1 SGDLS, CDR2 YYNGEE. This CDR3 has 13 amino acids. The V end was cut by 4 bases, the J end by 3 bases, with 10 bases between. CDR3 DNA: TGTGCCAGCAGCTCCTGGGGGGAAGAGACCCAGTACTTC. It specifies CASSSWGEETQYF.

J is TRBJ2-5 and V is TRBV7-2, with 7 bases aligning to TRBD2. V was clipped by 3 bases and J by 7 bases; unmatched bases: 2. The germline CDR1 and CDR2 sequences are SGHTA and FQGNSA. The CDR3 sequence is 12 residues long. Here the CDR3 reads CASSLGGVTQYF. The CDR3 bases are TGTGCCAGCAGCTTGGGGGGGGTGACCCAGTACTTC.

V and J are TRBV28 and TRBJ1-6, with D maybe TRBD1 (6 bases). V gave up 5 bases and J gave up 8 bases, with 22 bases separating them. The CDR3 is made up of 17 amino acids. Looked up from germline, CDR1 is MDHEN and CDR2 is SYDVKM. The CDR3 nucleotides read TGTGCCAGCAGTCGTGACAGGCGCGCCATGATGTATTCACCCCTCCACTTT. Amino acid sequence: CASSRDRRAMMYSPLHF.